This T cell receptor beta chain was recorded in a study of cytomegalovirus exposure and HLA in healthy donors. The study's findings and limits: A previous analysis found most TCR beta V segments productive roughly 87% or roughly 30% of the time.

Notes on this clone: Its specificity is not known.

Donors showed nominal health when sampled, although they likely had unrecorded immune exposures. A multiplex PCR was run with 60 Vbeta primers and 13 Jbeta primers. Sequenced by immunoSEQ multiplex PCR; TCRdb stores in-frame clones only, minus some. The repertoire table contains roughly 110,000 clones. This receptor was obtained from a man younger than 45 in good health and CMV-seronegative. The sequenced sample consisted of PBMCs.

CDR3 protein: CASSLESTNTGELFF. Written as DNA, the CDR3 is TGTGCCAGCAGCTTAGAAAGCACGAACACCGGGGAGCTGTTTTTT. The chain uses TRBV11-2 and TRBJ2-2, with D hard to call. Looked up from germline, CDR1 is SGHAT and CDR2 is FQNNGV. This CDR3 contains 15 residues. V lost 0 bases and J lost 0, with 5 bases in between.